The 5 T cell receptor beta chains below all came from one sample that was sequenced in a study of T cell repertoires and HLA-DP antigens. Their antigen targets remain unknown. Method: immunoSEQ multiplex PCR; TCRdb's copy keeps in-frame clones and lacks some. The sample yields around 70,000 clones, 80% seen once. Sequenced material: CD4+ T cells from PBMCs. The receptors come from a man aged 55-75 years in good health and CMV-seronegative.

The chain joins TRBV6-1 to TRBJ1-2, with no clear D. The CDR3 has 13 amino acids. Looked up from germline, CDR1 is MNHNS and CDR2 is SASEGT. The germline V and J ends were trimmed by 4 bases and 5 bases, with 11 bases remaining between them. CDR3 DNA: TGTGCCAGCAGTGGCGGGGTTTATTATGGCTACACCTTC. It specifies CASSGGVYYGYTF.

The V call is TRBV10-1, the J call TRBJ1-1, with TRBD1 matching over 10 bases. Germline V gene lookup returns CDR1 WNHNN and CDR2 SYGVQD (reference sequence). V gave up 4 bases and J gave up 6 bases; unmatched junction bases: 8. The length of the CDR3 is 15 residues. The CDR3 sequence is CASSAGDRGSAEAFF. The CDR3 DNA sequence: TGCGCCAGCAGTGCGGGGGACAGGGGTAGTGCTGAAGCTTTCTTT.

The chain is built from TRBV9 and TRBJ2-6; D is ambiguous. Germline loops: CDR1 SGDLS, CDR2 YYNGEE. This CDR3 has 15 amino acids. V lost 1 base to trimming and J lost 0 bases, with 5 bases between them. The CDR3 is CASSVRPSGANVLTF. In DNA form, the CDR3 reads TGTGCCAGCAGCGTAAGACCCTCTGGGGCCAACGTCCTGACTTTC.

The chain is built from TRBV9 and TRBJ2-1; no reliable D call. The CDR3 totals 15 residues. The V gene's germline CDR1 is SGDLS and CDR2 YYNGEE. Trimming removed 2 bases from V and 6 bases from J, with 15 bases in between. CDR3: CASSVNGGKTNEQFF. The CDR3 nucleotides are TGTGCCAGCAGCGTTAATGGCGGTAAAACCAATGAGCAGTTCTTC.

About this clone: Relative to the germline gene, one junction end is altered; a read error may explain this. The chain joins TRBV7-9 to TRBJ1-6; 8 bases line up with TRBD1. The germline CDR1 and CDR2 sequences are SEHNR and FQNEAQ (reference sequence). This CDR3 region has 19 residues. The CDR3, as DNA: TGTGCCAGCACCTTATATTCCGGGACAGGCCCCGTCTATAATTCACCCCTCCACTTT. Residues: CASTLYSGTGPVYNSPLHF.